The T cell receptor (beta chain) under discussion was sequenced for a study of breast tumors, draining lymph nodes, adjacent tissues (TCRdb year 2016). For the wider study: Breast cancer patients provided tumor, adjacent nontumor tissue and axillary lymph nodes, and the study compared the TCR beta repertoires across these three sources. The study was designed to assess the relationships and possible T-cell exchange between tumor, surrounding tissue and draining lymph node repertoires in human breast cancer. Study-wide conclusions, independent of this receptor: The study presented the conclusion that tumor T cells originate in lymph nodes as consistent with a hypothesis, not as something directly demonstrated. Tumor T-cell repertoires showed less diversity than lymph node repertoires and more diversity than nontumor tissue repertoires, and tumor T-cell repertoires showed preferential V and J gene usage. Tumor and nontumor tissue repertoires were found to be significantly more similar in luminal-like than in basal-like breast cancer. The data were judged consistent with most tumor T cells deriving from the lymph node and then expanding within tumor tissue.

The lymph node samples were taken from the axillary draining lymph nodes of breast cancer patients. The listed sequencing device is Illumina HiSeq 2000. TCR beta chain libraries were generated by multiplex PCR amplification. High-throughput sequencing was used to analyze the amplified TCR beta chain products. The public reads were run again by TCRdb, first through fastp at Q25 and then through MiXCR, and only productive beta chains were kept. Each CDR3 protein gets just one entry, which takes the most common genes and DNA from the rows behind it. The table for this sample lists 160,000 or so distinct CDR3 sequences; 30% to 40% of them were counted only once. The ten largest clones take up about 3.8% of the sample. Based on the germline V gene, the CDR1 and CDR2 sequences are SGHTS and YDEGEE. The CDR3 covers 17 residues, taking in both the cysteine and the phenylalanine. Just CDR3 DNA is preserved here, 51 bases in frame from base 1. The V and J ends are trimmed by 0 bases and 1 base, leaving 14 bases between them.

This clonotype was counted at least ten times. No antigen is known for it. The sample holds no much larger clone one base away, and base qualities are not on file. The sample was axillary lymph node tissue. This sequence originates from a female donor with breast cancer. Some clones in this sample may be carry-over from other donors' samples. The V and J segments used are TRBV5-8 and TRBJ1-3; possibly the D gene is TRBD1, per 6 matching bases. The CDR3 has the sequence CASSLAKGHRSGNTIYF. The sequenced DNA: TGTGCCAGCAGCTTGGCCAAGGGACACAGGTCTGGAAACACCATATATTTT.